The next 28 T cell receptor beta chains were all read from a single sample in a study of T cells after yellow fever vaccination. MiXCR, run by TCRdb on the 5' RACE reads, gives a single entry per CDR3 protein. The sample lists 620,000 or so distinct CDR3 sequences, approximately 16% occurring once. The sequenced sample was PBMCs, obtained 5 days after the first yellow fever vaccination. All receptors come from a man aged 18 to 29 who received the YFV17D yellow fever vaccine.

The chain combines TRBV11-2 with TRBJ1-1; TRBD1 agrees at 7 bases. V trimming: 4 bases; J trimming: 0 bases; junction bases outside the gene matches: 8. Per the germline V gene, CDR1 is SGHAT and CDR2 is FQNNGV. The CDR3 has 16 amino acids. For the CDR3, the DNA is TGTGCCAGCAGCTACGCGGACAGGTGGGTGAACACTGAAGCTTTCTTT. This sequence encodes CASSYADRWVNTEAFF. Combining the CDR3 with reference TRBV11-2 and TRBJ1-1 gives the whole variable domain EAGVAQSPRYKIIEKRQSVAFWCNPISGHATLYWYQQILGQGPKLLIQFQNNGVVDDSQLPKDRFSAERLKGVDSTLKIQPAKLEDSAVYLCASSYADRWVNTEAFFGQGTRLTVV.

This chain links TRBV7-6 with TRBJ1-1; TRBD1 might be the D (5 bases). This CDR3 has 18 residues. V lost 1 base, J lost 0 bases, and 18 bases lay in between. Per the germline V gene, CDR1 is SGHVS and CDR2 is FNYEAQ. This CDR3 reads CASSLVPGGENMNTEAFF. The CDR3 nucleotides read TGTGCCAGCAGCTTAGTCCCGGGGGGGGAGAACATGAACACTGAAGCTTTCTTT.

The chain employs TRBV18 and TRBJ2-3; 13 bases map to TRBD2. The V segment lost 8 bases and the J segment 3 bases; nucleotides outside the gene matches: 2. This CDR3 is built from 14 residues. Germline values: CDR1 KGHSH, CDR2 LQKENI. The CDR3, as DNA: TGTGCCAGCACGGGACTAGCGGGGACAGATACGCAGTATTTT. Protein: CASTGLAGTDTQYF.

The chain is built from TRBV5-1 and TRBJ2-1; D assignment may be TRBD1 or TRBD2 (5 bases each). There are 15 residues in the CDR3. In germline, CDR1 is SGHRS, CDR2 YFSETQ. The V gene lost 2 bases and the J gene lost 5 bases, with 14 bases spanning the gap. Here the CDR3 DNA reads TGCGCCAGCAGCTTTACGGGACCGGGGAACAATGAGCAGTTCTTC. It yields the protein CASSFTGPGNNEQFF.

The chain employs TRBV10-3 and TRBJ1-3, with D unresolved. The CDR3 has 16 amino acids. Germline CDR1 ENHRY, CDR2 SYGVKD. Trimming took off 5 bases at V and 4 bases at J, with 18 bases between the two ends. This CDR3 is CAISPDLGRTGNTIYF. The DNA for the CDR3 is TGTGCCATCAGTCCCGACTTGGGCAGGACCGGAAACACCATATATTTT.

This clonotype was detected once. The genes are TRBV13 and TRBJ2-1, with D perhaps given as TRBD1 or TRBD2 (5 bases each). The CDR3 is 14 amino acids. Germline V gene data show CDR1 as PRHDT and CDR2 as FYEKMQ (reference sequence). V dropped 0 bases and J dropped 5 bases, with 8 bases sitting between them. The CDR3: CASSLGEGNNEQFF. The CDR3 bases are TGTGCCAGCAGCTTAGGCGAGGGGAACAATGAGCAGTTCTTC.

This clonotype was recorded many times. The genes are TRBV3-1 and TRBJ2-3, with 7 bases identical to TRBD2. The V gene's germline CDR1 is LGHDT and CDR2 YNNKEL (reference sequence). V gave up 0 bases and J gave up 4 bases; unmatched junction bases: 7. This CDR3 is 16 amino acids long. CDR3 sequence: CASSQEARGDSDTQYF. The CDR3 DNA is TGTGCCAGCAGCCAAGAGGCCCGGGGGGACTCAGATACGCAGTATTTT.

CDR3 residues: CASSSTHTDTQYF. The CDR3 DNA is TGTGCCAGCAGCTCAACCCACACAGATACGCAGTATTTT. The chain has TRBV7-2 and TRBJ2-3; unclear D gene. The CDR3 extends over 13 amino acids. The germline V and J ends were trimmed by 4 bases and 2 bases, with 7 bases remaining between them. Per germline, CDR1 SGHTA and CDR2 FQGNSA. The entire variable domain, with the rest obtained from reference TRBV7-2 and TRBJ2-3, is as follows: GAGVSQSPSNKVTEKGKDVELRCDPISGHTALYWYRQSLGQGLEFLIYFQGNSAPDKSGLPSDRFSAERTGGSVSTLTIQRTQQEDSAVYLCASSSTHTDTQYFGPGTRLTVL.

This clonotype was counted only a few times. V is TRBV9 and J is TRBJ2-3; D ambiguous. The V end was cut by 3 bases, the J end by 0 bases, with 8 bases between. The CDR3 consists of 14 residues. Germline V gives CDR1 SGDLS, CDR2 YYNGEE. This chain's CDR3 is CASSAPLSTDTQYF. As DNA, the CDR3 is TGTGCCAGCAGCGCCCCTCTTAGCACAGATACGCAGTATTTT.

This clonotype has just a few counts. The J gene is TRBJ2-5, the V gene TRBV5-1, with D uncertain. CDR1 and CDR2 (germline): SGHRS, YFSETQ. The CDR3 contains 13 residues. Trimming removed 0 bases from V and 1 base from J, with 4 bases in between. CDR3 nucleotide sequence: TGCGCCAGCAGCTTGGAGTTCCAAGAGACCCAGTACTTC. It encodes CASSLEFQETQYF.

This clonotype has more than one count but fewer than ten. The chain has TRBV27 and TRBJ2-3; D is uncertain. Per the germline V gene, CDR1 is MNHEY and CDR2 is SMNVEV (reference sequence). This CDR3 has 14 amino acids. Trimming removed 1 base at V and 3 bases at J, with 8 bases between. Here the CDR3 reads CASSLFPLTDTQYF. The CDR3 DNA reads as TGTGCCAGCAGTTTATTCCCTCTTACAGATACGCAGTATTTT.

This sequence joins TRBV5-5 and TRBJ2-3; 8 bases map to TRBD2. CDR1 and CDR2 (germline): SGHKS, YYEKEE (reference sequence). The V and J ends lost 3 bases and 0 bases, in that order; junction bases with no gene match: 3. The CDR3 sequence is 15 residues long. The CDR3 reads CASSWRGVSTDTQYF. In DNA form, the CDR3 reads TGTGCCAGCAGCTGGCGGGGGGTTAGCACAGATACGCAGTATTTT.

This clonotype was seen a handful of times. The chain carries TRBV7-2 and TRBJ2-3; a weak D match, TRBD2 (6 bases). This CDR3 spans 14 amino acids. Trimming took off 5 bases at V and 2 bases at J, with 11 bases between the two ends. Germline V CDR1 and CDR2: SGHTA, FQGNSA. The CDR3 DNA is TGTGCCAGCAGCCCTGGGACTTACACAGATACGCAGTATTTT. It specifies CASSPGTYTDTQYF. The full variable domain, its missing parts supplied by reference TRBV7-2 and TRBJ2-3, is GAGVSQSPSNKVTEKGKDVELRCDPISGHTALYWYRQSLGQGLEFLIYFQGNSAPDKSGLPSDRFSAERTGGSVSTLTIQRTQQEDSAVYLCASSPGTYTDTQYFGPGTRLTVL.

The chain is built from TRBV7-9 and TRBJ1-1; weak D call: TRBD1 (6 bases). The CDR3 has 15 residues. The germline gives CDR1 SEHNR, CDR2 FQNEAQ (reference sequence). Trimming cost V 2 bases and J 4 bases, with 14 bases left between them. Here the CDR3 reads CASSLTHQGLTEAFF. Here the CDR3 DNA reads TGTGCCAGCAGCTTAACCCATCAGGGGCTCACTGAAGCTTTCTTT.

The chain is built from TRBV27 and TRBJ2-4, with 8 bases matching TRBD1. This CDR3 region has 14 residues. Germline V lookup: CDR1 MNHEY, CDR2 SMNVEV (reference sequence). The junction had 11 bases not matched to a gene; V was cut back by 7 bases and J by 9 bases. DNA for the CDR3: TGTGCCAGCACGGACAGGGCGGAGAGTGTCATTCAGTACTTC. Protein: CASTDRAESVIQYF.

The rearrangement uses TRBV24-1 and TRBJ1-2; 7 bases agree with TRBD1. Germline V gene sequence: CDR1 KGHDR, CDR2 SFDVKD. The CDR3 totals 15 residues. The ends lost 5 bases at V and 2 bases at J; junction bases unmatched: 7. The CDR3 here is CATSGTGQFNYGYTF. The CDR3 bases are TGTGCCACCAGTGGCACGGGACAGTTCAACTATGGCTACACCTTC.

This chain joins TRBV6-5 and TRBJ2-7, with D possibly being TRBD1 (6 bases). Trimming cost V 6 bases and J 5 bases, with 11 bases left between them. The CDR3 is made up of 12 amino acids. Germline V gene data show CDR1 as MNHEY and CDR2 as SVGAGI. CDR3 nucleotide sequence: TGTGCCAGCAGAAACAGGGCCGACGAGCAGTACTTC. As protein: CASRNRADEQYF.

V usage is TRBV7-9 and J usage is TRBJ2-1; 9 bases agree with TRBD1. V lost 6 bases and J lost 4; bases outside the gene matches: 7. Germline V lookup: CDR1 SEHNR, CDR2 FQNEAQ (reference sequence). This CDR3 region has 15 residues. CDR3: CASSWGDRAYNEQFF. CDR3 DNA: TGTGCCAGCAGTTGGGGGGACAGGGCATACAATGAGCAGTTCTTC. The whole variable domain, filled in from reference TRBV7-9 and TRBJ2-1, reads DTGVSQNPRHKITKRGQNVTFRCDPISEHNRLYWYRQTLGQGPEFLTYFQNEAQLEKSRLLSDRFSAERPKGSFSTLEIQRTEQGDSAMYLCASSWGDRAYNEQFFGPGTRLTVL.

This clonotype came up a few times. V usage is TRBV3-1 and J usage is TRBJ2-7; D may match TRBD1 or TRBD2 (5 bases each). Trimming removed 4 bases at V and 6 bases at J, with 19 bases between. Germline V gives CDR1 LGHDT, CDR2 YNNKEL (reference sequence). The CDR3 is 15 amino acids. CDR3 DNA sequence: TGTGCCAGCAGCCTCCTCGGGGCTGCTGCAGGCGAGCAGTACGTC. Amino acids: CASSLLGAAAGEQYV.

The genes are TRBV2 and TRBJ1-1; no firm D call. The CDR3 contains 14 residues. Germline loops: CDR1 SNHLY, CDR2 FYNNEI. V was shortened by 7 bases and J by 4 bases, with 16 bases between the two germline ends. CDR3 in DNA: TGTGCCAGCAAGCTGGATATGAGGAGCACTGAAGCTTTCTTT. Protein product: CASKLDMRSTEAFF.

This clonotype has just a few counts. The V call is TRBV7-3, the J call TRBJ2-1; D may match TRBD1 or TRBD2 (5 bases each). This CDR3 has 11 residues. Trimming removed 2 bases from V and 9 bases from J, with 5 bases in between. The germline CDR1 and CDR2 sequences are SGHTA and FQGTGA. The CDR3 nucleotides are TGTGCCAGCAGCTTAGGGACTGAGCAGTTCTTC. Translated: CASSLGTEQFF.

The J gene is TRBJ2-1, the V gene TRBV21-1; whether TRBD1, the table's D call, matches the DNA was not checked. TRBV21-1 is shown as a pseudogene. This CDR3 spans 16 amino acids. The CDR3 nucleotides are TGTGCCAGCAGCGGAACAGGGGCCGGCAGAGTGAATGAGCAGTTCTTC. Translated: CASSGTGAGRVNEQFF.

V gene TRBV6-1 combines with J gene TRBJ2-7, with D unresolved. Germline assignment: CDR1 MNHNS and CDR2 SASEGT. V lost 5 bases and J lost 2, with 13 bases in between. The CDR3 contains 14 residues. In DNA form, the CDR3 reads TGTGCCAGCAGTCCCCGGGCCCTAGCCTACGAGCAGTACGTC. Protein sequence: CASSPRALAYEQYV.

This clonotype was seen a few times. CDR3 DNA sequence: TGTGCCAGCAGCTCGGGACTTTACACAGATACGCAGTATTTT. It translates to CASSSGLYTDTQYF. J is TRBJ2-3 and V is TRBV7-9; possibly TRBD2 for D (6 bases). The germline gives CDR1 SEHNR, CDR2 FQNEAQ (reference sequence). V was shortened by 4 bases and J by 2 bases, with 10 bases between the two germline ends. The CDR3 sequence is 14 residues long.

The chain is built from TRBV14 and TRBJ2-7; D remains unclear. Germline loops: CDR1 SGHDN, CDR2 FVKESK. Trimming cost V 3 bases and J 3 bases, with 6 bases left between them. The CDR3 has 12 residues. For the CDR3, the DNA is TGTGCCAGCAGCCAGGGGTTCTACGAGCAGTACTTC. Translating it yields CASSQGFYEQYF.

The chain recombines TRBV7-8 with TRBJ2-3, with D hard to call. The ends were cut back, 1 base at V and 8 bases at J, with 13 bases in the middle. Germline CDR1 and CDR2: SGHVS and FQNEAQ. CDR3 length: 14 amino acids. The CDR3 loop is CASSLDGPRGTQYF. CDR3 nucleotides: TGTGCCAGCAGCTTAGATGGACCCCGAGGTACGCAGTATTTT.

This clonotype was detected only a few times. V gene TRBV27 combines with J gene TRBJ2-7; tentative D call: TRBD2 (6 bases). CDR1 and CDR2 from the germline V gene are MNHEY and SMNVEV (reference sequence). The CDR3 is 12 amino acids. The V end was cut by 7 bases, the J end by 6 bases, with 13 bases between. The CDR3 region has the DNA TGTGCCAGCACCCCGGCGGGATCCGAGCAGTACGTC. Encoded protein: CASTPAGSEQYV.

This chain joins TRBV7-9 and TRBJ2-3, with D maybe TRBD2 (6 bases). The V gene lost 1 base and the J gene lost 2 bases, with 13 bases spanning the gap. CDR3 length equals 16 residues. Germline loops: CDR1 SEHNR, CDR2 FQNEAQ (reference sequence). The CDR3 loop reads CASSLVDSGYTDTQYF. The CDR3 coding sequence is TGTGCCAGCAGCTTAGTGGATAGCGGATACACAGATACGCAGTATTTT.